What follows are 17 T cell receptor beta chains derived from one specimen sequenced in a study of cytomegalovirus exposure and HLA in healthy donors. 13 Jbeta primers and 60 Vbeta primers were used for the PCR. Profiling relied on immunoSEQ multiplex PCR, and the TCRdb table lists in-frame clones only, not all of them. The table has 150,000 or so clones, more than 75% seen once; the top ten hold approximately 2.3%. The sample comprised PBMCs. These receptors were collected from a young man in good health and CMV-seropositive.

This chain joins TRBV7-2 and TRBJ1-2; TRBD1 agrees at 7 bases. The junction had 5 bases not matched to a gene; V was cut back by 1 base and J by 0 bases. Germline CDR1 and CDR2: SGHTA and FQGNSA. The CDR3 extends over 16 amino acids. In DNA, the CDR3 is TGTGCCAGCAGCTTAGGCGGACAGGAGTCTAACTATGGCTACACCTTC. It encodes CASSLGGQESNYGYTF. The complete variable domain, with remaining parts taken from reference TRBV7-2 and TRBJ1-2, reads GAGVSQSPSNKVTEKGKDVELRCDPISGHTALYWYRQSLGQGLEFLIYFQGNSAPDKSGLPSDRFSAERTGGSVSTLTIQRTQQEDSAVYLCASSLGGQESNYGYTFGSGTRLTVV.

The chain has TRBV19 and TRBJ1-1; 9 bases line up with TRBD1. The CDR3 runs to 16 residues. The junction had 11 bases not matched to a gene; V was cut back by 6 bases and J by 3 bases. Per the germline V gene, CDR1 is LNHDA and CDR2 is SQIVND (reference sequence). CDR3 DNA: TGTGCCAGTAGGCCCCTGGACAGGGGAAAGGACACTGAAGCTTTCTTT. It translates to CASRPLDRGKDTEAFF.

The rearrangement links TRBV9 to TRBJ1-4; possibly TRBD1 for D (5 bases). CDR1 and CDR2 from the germline V gene are SGDLS and YYNGEE. The CDR3 spans 15 residues. Trimming left V 4 bases short and J 1 base short, with 11 bases between. The CDR3 DNA reads TGTGCCAGCAGCACCTCGGGGGGAACTAATGAAAAACTGTTTTTT. This sequence encodes CASSTSGGTNEKLFF.

The V gene is TRBV5-1, the J gene TRBJ2-2; TRBD1 matches 9 bases. The germline gives CDR1 SGHRS, CDR2 YFSETQ. Unmatched junction bases numbered 3, after V lost 3 bases and J lost 0 bases. The CDR3 is 16 residues long. CDR3 amino acids: CASSWTGASNTGELFF. The CDR3, as DNA: TGCGCCAGCAGCTGGACAGGGGCCTCGAACACCGGGGAGCTGTTTTTT.

This clone has only a few counts. This sequence joins TRBV30 and TRBJ1-6; D uncertain. The germline CDR1 and CDR2 sequences are GTSNPN and SVGIG (reference sequence). Trimming cost V 0 bases and J 7 bases, with 4 bases left between them. The CDR3 is 12 residues long. This chain's CDR3 is CAWSVSNSPLHF. For the CDR3, the DNA is TGTGCCTGGAGTGTAAGCAATTCACCCCTCCACTTT.

The CDR3 region has the DNA TGTGCCTGCACGGGACAGGGGGAAGAAAAACTGTTTTTT. Protein product: CACTGQGEEKLFF. The chain has TRBV30 and TRBJ1-4; TRBD1 matches 11 bases. This CDR3 spans 13 amino acids. Germline V gives CDR1 GTSNPN, CDR2 SVGIG (reference sequence). With V trimmed by 6 bases and J by 8 bases, 5 bases remained unmatched.

This chain links TRBV19 with TRBJ1-5; 8 bases are a match to TRBD1. Germline V CDR1 and CDR2: LNHDA, SQIVND (reference sequence). The CDR3 is made up of 17 amino acids. V trimming: 6 bases; J trimming: 3 bases; junction bases outside the gene matches: 13. Here the CDR3 reads CASSRLNSGGSNQPQHF. CDR3 nucleotide sequence: TGTGCCAGTAGCCGTCTGAACTCAGGGGGCTCCAATCAGCCCCAGCATTTT. The complete variable domain, with remaining parts taken from reference TRBV19 and TRBJ1-5, reads DGGITQSPKYLFRKEGQNVTLSCEQNLNHDAMYWYRQDPGQGLRLIYYSQIVNDFQKGDIAEGYSVSREKKESFPLTVTSAQKNPTAFYLCASSRLNSGGSNQPQHFGDGTRLSIL.

The rearrangement links TRBV4-2 to TRBJ2-1; 13 bases align to TRBD2. Unmatched junction bases numbered 12, after V lost 2 bases and J lost 8 bases. The CDR3 loop spans 18 amino acids. CDR1 LGHNA and CDR2 YNFKEQ come from the germline V gene. Here the CDR3 reads CASSQKGEGTSGADEQFF. In DNA, the CDR3 is TGTGCCAGCAGCCAAAAAGGGGAGGGGACTAGCGGGGCCGATGAGCAGTTCTTC.

The chain couples TRBV7-7 to TRBJ2-5; 8 bases are a match to TRBD2. Germline trimming cut 5 bases from V and 5 bases from J; bases unmatched to any gene: 10. Germline assignment: CDR1 SSHAT and CDR2 FNYEAQ (reference sequence). The length of the CDR3 is 15 residues. This CDR3 reads CASSNSGATGETQYF. The CDR3 region has the DNA TGTGCCAGCAGCAATAGCGGGGCTACCGGGGAGACCCAGTACTTC. Combining the CDR3 with reference TRBV7-7 and TRBJ2-5 gives the whole variable domain GAGVSQSPRYKVTKRGQDVTLRCDPISSHATLYWYQQALGQGPEFLTYFNYEAQPDKSGLPSDRFSAERPEGSISTLTIQRTEQRDSAMYRCASSNSGATGETQYFGPGTRLLVL.

The chain is built from TRBV7-2 and TRBJ2-1, with 8 bases lining up with TRBD1. The CDR3 has 14 residues. Trimming removed 6 bases from V and 5 bases from J; junction bases left unmatched: 6. Germline V lookup: CDR1 SGHTA, CDR2 FQGNSA. CDR3: CASSRRTGNNEQFF. CDR3 in DNA: TGTGCCAGCAGTCGGAGGACAGGGAACAATGAGCAGTTCTTC.

The chain has TRBV5-4 and TRBJ2-7; the match to TRBD1 covers 7 bases. Germline V CDR1 and CDR2: SGHNT, YYREEE (reference sequence). Trimming at V came to 4 bases and at J to 3 bases, leaving 10 bases not matched to a gene. The CDR3 length is 15 residues. The DNA of the CDR3 is TGTGCCAGCAGCCCAGAACCGGGACAGAACTACGAGCAGTACTTC. This encodes CASSPEPGQNYEQYF. Together with reference TRBV5-4 and TRBJ2-7, the CDR3 gives the full variable domain: ETGVTQSPTHLIKTRGQQVTLRCSSQSGHNTVSWYQQALGQGPQFIFQYYREEENGRGNFPPRFSGLQFPNYSSELNVNALELDDSALYLCASSPEPGQNYEQYFGPGTRLTVT.

The chain employs TRBV19 and TRBJ1-1; weak D call: TRBD1 (5 bases). Germline values: CDR1 LNHDA, CDR2 SQIVND (reference sequence). V dropped 4 bases and J dropped 3 bases, with 9 bases sitting between them. This CDR3 contains 13 residues. As DNA, the CDR3 is TGTGCCAGTAGTACCCGGGGGGACACTGAAGCTTTCTTT. Its protein is CASSTRGDTEAFF.

The chain has TRBV4-3 and TRBJ2-7; 7 bases map to TRBD1. This CDR3 has 16 amino acids. Per germline, CDR1 LGHNA and CDR2 YSLEER. V dropped 1 base and J dropped 2; count of bases not matched to a gene: 8. CDR3 DNA: TGCGCCAGCAGCCAAGTCTACAGGGGACAGACCTACGAGCAGTACTTC. Translated, it gives CASSQVYRGQTYEQYF.

This clone was observed a few times. The chain has TRBV19 and TRBJ1-5, with TRBD1 as a possible D gene (5 bases). Per germline, CDR1 LNHDA and CDR2 SQIVND (reference sequence). The CDR3 consists of 15 residues. The V gene lost 3 bases and the J gene lost 4 bases, with 13 bases spanning the gap. The CDR3, as DNA: TGTGCCAGTAGTATCGCGGTGTCAGGGAATCAGCCCCAGCATTTT. This gives the protein CASSIAVSGNQPQHF.

Only a few counts were recorded for this clone. DNA for the CDR3: TGTGCCAGCAGCCAAAAAGGGGGTAGCACAGATACGCAGTATTTT. The encoded protein is CASSQKGGSTDTQYF. This chain uses TRBV4-2 with TRBJ2-3; tentatively, D is TRBD1 (6 bases). V was pared by 2 bases and J by 0 bases, with 9 bases between. The CDR3 length is 15 residues. CDR1 and CDR2 (germline): LGHNA, YNFKEQ.

The gene calls are TRBV10-2 and TRBJ1-1; D might be TRBD1 (6 bases). The CDR3 is 13 residues long. CDR1 and CDR2 (germline): WSHSY, SAAADI. The V gene lost 7 bases and the J gene lost 4 bases, with 13 bases spanning the gap. The CDR3 DNA sequence: TGCGCCAGCATCGAACAGGGAAGCACTGAAGCTTTCTTT. The encoded protein is CASIEQGSTEAFF.

The chain employs TRBV9 and TRBJ2-7; the match to TRBD2 covers 7 bases. This CDR3 is built from 14 residues. J was trimmed by 0 bases and V by 3 bases; bases with no gene match: 3. Germline V lookup: CDR1 SGDLS, CDR2 YYNGEE. CDR3 sequence: CASSEGGSSYEQYF. The CDR3 region has the DNA TGTGCCAGCAGCGAGGGCGGGAGCTCCTACGAGCAGTACTTC.